This TCR beta chain stems from a study of T cell changes during pregnancy in multiple sclerosis. The assay was immunoSEQ multiplex PCR, and TCRdb's table has in-frame clones only and misses some. The sample includes roughly 60,000 clones, about nine tenths of them seen just once. This CDR3 is 14 amino acids long. Trimming cost V 2 bases and J 2 bases, with 7 bases left between them. Germline lookup yields CDR1 SGHRS and CDR2 YFSETQ. The chain combines TRBV5-1 with TRBJ1-4; possibly TRBD1 for D (5 bases). The source of this sequence is a female donor with multiple sclerosis, enrolled in a pregnancy study. This specimen was peripheral blood, taken in the second trimester of pregnancy. The CDR3 DNA sequence: TGCGCCAGCAGCTTTGACAGCACTAATGAAAAACTGTTTTTT. Amino acids: CASSFDSTNEKLFF.